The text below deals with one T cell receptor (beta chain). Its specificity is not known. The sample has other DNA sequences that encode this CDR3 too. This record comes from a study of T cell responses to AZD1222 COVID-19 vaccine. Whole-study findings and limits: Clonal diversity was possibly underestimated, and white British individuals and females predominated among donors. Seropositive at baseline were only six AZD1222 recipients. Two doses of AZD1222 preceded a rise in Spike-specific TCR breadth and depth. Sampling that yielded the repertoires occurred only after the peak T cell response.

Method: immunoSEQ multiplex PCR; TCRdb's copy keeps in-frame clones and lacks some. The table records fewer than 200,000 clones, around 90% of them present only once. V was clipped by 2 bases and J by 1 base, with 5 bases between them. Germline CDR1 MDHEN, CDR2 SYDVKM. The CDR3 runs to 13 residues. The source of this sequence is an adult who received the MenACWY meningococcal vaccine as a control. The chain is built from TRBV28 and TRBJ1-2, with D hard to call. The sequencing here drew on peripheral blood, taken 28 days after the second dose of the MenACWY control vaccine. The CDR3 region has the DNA TGTGCCAGCAGTTTAACCGGTAACTATGGCTACACCTTC. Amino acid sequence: CASSLTGNYGYTF.